Included here is one T cell receptor beta chain sequence, with context. Template for every sorted-subset replicate PCR totaled 150 to 250 ng DNA, approximately 30,000 T cell genomes. TCRdb's table, derived via immunoSEQ multiplex PCR, lists solely in-frame clones and lacks some. The data show approximately 600,000 clones, 85% to 95% seen once. Looked up from germline, CDR1 is MDHEN and CDR2 is SYDVKM. The CDR3 totals 14 residues. V lost 7 bases, J lost 4 bases, and 13 bases lay in between. This sample is drawn from a study of shared clonotypes between healthy human individuals. Naive CD8 cells were CD45RO-negative, positively selected for CCR7, excluding terminally differentiated effector memory CD45RA+ cells.

What was sequenced was naive CD8+ T cells sorted from blood. The chain carries TRBV28 and TRBJ2-2, with a possible D match to TRBD2 (6 bases). This sequence originates from a woman in her twenties or thirties in good health. For the CDR3, the DNA is TGTGCCAGCATATCTTCGGGACTCACCGGGGAGCTGTTTTTT. This codes for CASISSGLTGELFF.